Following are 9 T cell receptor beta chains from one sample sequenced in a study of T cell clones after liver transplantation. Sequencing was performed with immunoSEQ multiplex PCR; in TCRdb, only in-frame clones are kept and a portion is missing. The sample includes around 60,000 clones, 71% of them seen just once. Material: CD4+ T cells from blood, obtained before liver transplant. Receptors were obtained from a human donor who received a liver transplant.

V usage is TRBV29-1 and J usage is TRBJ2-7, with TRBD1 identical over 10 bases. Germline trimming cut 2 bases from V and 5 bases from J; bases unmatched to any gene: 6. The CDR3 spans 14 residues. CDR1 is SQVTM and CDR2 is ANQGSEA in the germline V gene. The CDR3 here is CSVELGQGGNEQYF. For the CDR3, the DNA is TGCAGCGTTGAATTAGGACAGGGGGGAAACGAGCAGTACTTC.

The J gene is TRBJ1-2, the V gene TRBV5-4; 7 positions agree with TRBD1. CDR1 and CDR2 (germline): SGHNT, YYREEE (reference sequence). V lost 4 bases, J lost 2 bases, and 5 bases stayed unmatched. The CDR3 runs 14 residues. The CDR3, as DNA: TGTGCCAGCAGCCCGGGACAGACAAACTATGGCTACACCTTC. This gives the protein CASSPGQTNYGYTF.

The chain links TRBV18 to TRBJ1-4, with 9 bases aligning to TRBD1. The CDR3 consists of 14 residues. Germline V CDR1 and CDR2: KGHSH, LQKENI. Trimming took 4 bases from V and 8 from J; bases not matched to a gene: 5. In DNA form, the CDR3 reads TGTGCCAGCTCACGGGGGACAGGGAGAGAAAAACTGTTTTTT. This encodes CASSRGTGREKLFF.

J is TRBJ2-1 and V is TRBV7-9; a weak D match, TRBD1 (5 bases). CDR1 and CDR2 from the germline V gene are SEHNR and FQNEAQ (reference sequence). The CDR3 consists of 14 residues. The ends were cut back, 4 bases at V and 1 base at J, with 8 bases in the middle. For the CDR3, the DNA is TGTGCCAGCAGCTCCCAGGGTTCCTACAATGAGCAGTTCTTC. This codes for CASSSQGSYNEQFF.

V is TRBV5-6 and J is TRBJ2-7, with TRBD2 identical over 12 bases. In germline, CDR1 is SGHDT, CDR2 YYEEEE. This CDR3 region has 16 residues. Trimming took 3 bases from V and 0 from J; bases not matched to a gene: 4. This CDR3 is CASSSWTSGISYEQYF. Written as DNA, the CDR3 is TGTGCCAGCAGCTCCTGGACTAGCGGGATCTCCTACGAGCAGTACTTC.

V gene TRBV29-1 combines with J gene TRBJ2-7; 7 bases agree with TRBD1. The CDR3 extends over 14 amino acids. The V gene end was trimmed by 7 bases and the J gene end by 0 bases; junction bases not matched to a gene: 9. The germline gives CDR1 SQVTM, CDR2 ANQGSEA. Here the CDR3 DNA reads TGCAGCGCCTCCGGGACAGATTCCTCCTACGAGCAGTACTTC. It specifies CSASGTDSSYEQYF.

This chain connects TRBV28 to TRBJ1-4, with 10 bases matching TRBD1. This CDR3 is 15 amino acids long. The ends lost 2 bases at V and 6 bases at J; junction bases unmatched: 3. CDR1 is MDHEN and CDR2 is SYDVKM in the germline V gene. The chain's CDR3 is CASSLGGTGDEKLFF. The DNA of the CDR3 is TGTGCCAGCAGTTTAGGAGGGACAGGGGATGAAAAACTGTTTTTT.

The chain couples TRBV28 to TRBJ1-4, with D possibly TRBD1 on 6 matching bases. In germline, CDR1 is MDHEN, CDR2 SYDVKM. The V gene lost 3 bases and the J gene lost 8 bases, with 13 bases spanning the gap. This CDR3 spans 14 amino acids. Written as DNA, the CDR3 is TGTGCCAGCAGTTTGTCGGGGGGCGCGGAAAAACTGTTTTTT. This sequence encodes CASSLSGGAEKLFF.

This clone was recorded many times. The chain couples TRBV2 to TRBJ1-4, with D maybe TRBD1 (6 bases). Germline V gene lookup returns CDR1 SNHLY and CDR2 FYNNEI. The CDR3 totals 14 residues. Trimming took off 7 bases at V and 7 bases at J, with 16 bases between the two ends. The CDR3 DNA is TGTGCCAGCAACCCCGACAGGACCATTGAAAAACTGTTTTTT. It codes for CASNPDRTIEKLFF.